These T cell receptor beta chains were read from a single sample in a study of cytomegalovirus exposure and HLA in healthy donors. The repertoire was sequenced with immunoSEQ multiplex PCR; TCRdb's copy has only in-frame clones and lacks some. Here the sample spans under 130,000 clones, approximately 84% being singletons. Material for sequencing was PBMCs. These receptors were taken from a male donor in good health and CMV-seronegative. Both conserved end residues are part of each CDR3. The D gene is left open where the match is weak.

V gene	D gene	J gene	CDR3 length	CDR3 DNA	CDR3 protein
TRBV2	TRBD1	TRBJ1-1	16	TGTGCCAGCAGTCCCCTTAGGAGACAGGGAGGCACTGAAGCTTTCTTT	CASSPLRRQGGTEAFF
TRBV12-5	TRBD2	TRBJ2-1	12	TGTGCTAGTGGTACGCGGGGGGATGAGCAGTTCTTC	CASGTRGDEQFF
TRBV4-3	TRBD2	TRBJ2-5	15	TGCGCCAGCAGCTATAGCGGGAGGGGGTCGGAGACCCAGTACTTC	CASSYSGRGSETQYF
TRBV12-5	TRBD2	TRBJ2-5	17	TGTGCTAGTGGTTCCCCTACCACTGCGGGAGTGGGGGAGACCCAGTACTTC	CASGSPTTAGVGETQYF
TRBV7-2	TRBD2	TRBJ2-3	16	TGTGCCAGCAGCTTAGGGACTAGCGGGAAGGGGGATACGCAGTATTTT	CASSLGTSGKGDTQYF
TRBV5-4	-	TRBJ2-2	13	TGTGCCAGCCGAGGGGGGGGGTCCGGGGAGCTGTTTTTT	CASRGGGSGELFF
TRBV30	TRBD2	TRBJ2-7	17	TGTGCCTGGAGTGGGCCCCGAGCGGGAGACGGGACCTACGAGCAGTACTTC	CAWSGPRAGDGTYEQYF
TRBV7-6	-	TRBJ1-2	18	TGTGCCAGCAGCCCCCGGCGTGAGGGGGGGGTTTCTGGCTATGGCTACACCTTC	CASSPRREGGVSGYGYTF
TRBV2	-	TRBJ1-1	12	TGTGCCAGCATGGGAGGGACCACTGAAGCTTTCTTT	CASMGGTTEAFF
TRBV7-9	TRBD2	TRBJ2-1	18	TGTGCCAGCAGCTTAGGCTTCGGGCTAGCGGGAGATAGCAATGAGCAGTTCTTC	CASSLGFGLAGDSNEQFF
TRBV28	-	TRBJ1-4	12	TGTGCCAGCAGTTCCCGGGGAGAAAAACTGTTTTTT	CASSSRGEKLFF